The 7 T cell receptor beta chains below come from one sample, sequenced in a study of OX40 agonist ivuxolimab in advanced cancers. Generated by immunoSEQ multiplex PCR, the TCRdb table keeps only in-frame clones and is missing some. The data show over 65,000 clones, about four fifths seen once. The material was CD4+ or CD8+ T cells sorted from blood, obtained in a trial of the OX40 agonist ivuxolimab. Source of these receptors: an adult with an advanced solid tumor such as melanoma, head and neck, liver or kidney cancer.

The rearrangement joins TRBV7-9 to TRBJ2-4; D is perhaps TRBD1 (6 bases). Trimming shortened V by 8 bases and J by 3 bases, and 14 bases separated the two germline ends. The CDR3 consists of 14 residues. The germline V gene encodes CDR1 SEHNR and CDR2 FQNEAQ (reference sequence). CDR3 coding DNA: TGTGCCAGCGTCCCTGCCAGGGGCAAAAACATTCAGTACTTC. This encodes CASVPARGKNIQYF.

The rearrangement links TRBV2 to TRBJ2-5; 14 bases fit TRBD2. The ends lost 2 bases at V and 0 bases at J; junction bases unmatched: 8. CDR1 SNHLY and CDR2 FYNNEI come from the germline V gene. CDR3 length: 19 residues. CDR3 in amino acids: CASSEKRGLAGAYQETQYF. As DNA, the CDR3 is TGTGCCAGCAGTGAAAAGAGGGGACTAGCGGGAGCGTACCAAGAGACCCAGTACTTC.

The chain employs TRBV5-4 and TRBJ2-7; TRBD2 matches at 10 bases. The germline V gene has CDR1 SGHNT and CDR2 YYREEE (reference sequence). V was clipped by 1 base and J by 3 bases; unmatched bases: 7. The CDR3 length is 16 residues. In nucleotides, the CDR3 is TGTGCCAGCAGCTTGTCCCTGACTAGCGGGTTCTACGAGCAGTACTTC. Residues: CASSLSLTSGFYEQYF.

The V gene is TRBV5-1, the J gene TRBJ2-5; maybe TRBD1 (6 bases). This CDR3 is built from 14 residues. Trimming stripped 7 bases from V and 0 bases from J, with 13 bases between. CDR1 is SGHRS, CDR2 YFSETQ, per germline. The CDR3 region has the DNA TGCGCCAGCGGTCAAGGGGGTTACCAAGAGACCCAGTACTTC. Translation: CASGQGGYQETQYF. Combining the CDR3 with reference TRBV5-1 and TRBJ2-5 gives the whole variable domain KAGVTQTPRYLIKTRGQQVTLSCSPISGHRSVSWYQQTPGQGLQFLFEYFSETQRNKGNFPGRFSGRQFSNSRSEMNVSTLELGDSALYLCASGQGGYQETQYFGPGTRLLVL.

The chain couples TRBV28 to TRBJ2-5; tentatively, D is TRBD1 (6 bases). The last part of the DNA fits TRBJ2-7 better; the J call may be wrong. The CDR3 is made up of 15 amino acids. CDR1 MDHEN and CDR2 SYDVKM come from the germline V gene. This CDR3 is CASSFSGQRTYEQYF. CDR3 coding DNA: TGTGCCAGCAGTTTTAGTGGACAGCGCACCTACGAGCAGTACTTC.

The gene calls are TRBV5-1 and TRBJ2-2; D remains ambiguous. Germline CDR1 is SGHRS and CDR2 is YFSETQ. Trimming pared 7 bases from V and 3 bases from J, leaving 16 bases between. The CDR3 consists of 15 residues. CDR3 sequence (DNA): TGCGCCAGCGGGGTTGGCGCCGTGTACACCGGGGAGCTGTTTTTT. Amino acid sequence: CASGVGAVYTGELFF.

The chain recombines TRBV9 with TRBJ2-3; 10 positions match TRBD2. Trimming took 0 bases from V and 2 from J; bases not matched to a gene: 6. Germline V gene lookup returns CDR1 SGDLS and CDR2 YYNGEE. The CDR3 length is 17 residues. The CDR3 sequence is CASSVVSSGSFTDTQYF. The CDR3 DNA reads as TGTGCCAGCAGCGTAGTGTCTAGCGGGAGTTTCACAGATACGCAGTATTTT.